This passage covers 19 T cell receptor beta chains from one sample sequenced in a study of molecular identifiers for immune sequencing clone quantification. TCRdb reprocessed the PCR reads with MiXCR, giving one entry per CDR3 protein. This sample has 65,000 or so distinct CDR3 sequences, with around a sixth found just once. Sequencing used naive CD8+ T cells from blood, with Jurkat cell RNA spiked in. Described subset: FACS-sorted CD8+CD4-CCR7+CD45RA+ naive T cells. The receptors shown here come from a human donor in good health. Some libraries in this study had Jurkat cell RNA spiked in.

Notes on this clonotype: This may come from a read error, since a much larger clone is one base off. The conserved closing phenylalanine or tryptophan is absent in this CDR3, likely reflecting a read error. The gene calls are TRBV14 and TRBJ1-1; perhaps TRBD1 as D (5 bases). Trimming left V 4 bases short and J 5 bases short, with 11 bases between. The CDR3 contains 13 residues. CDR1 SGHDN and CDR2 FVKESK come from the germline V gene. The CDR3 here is CASSPWGNTEAFL. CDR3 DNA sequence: TGTGCCAGCAGCCCTTGGGGGAATACTGAAGCTTTCCTT.

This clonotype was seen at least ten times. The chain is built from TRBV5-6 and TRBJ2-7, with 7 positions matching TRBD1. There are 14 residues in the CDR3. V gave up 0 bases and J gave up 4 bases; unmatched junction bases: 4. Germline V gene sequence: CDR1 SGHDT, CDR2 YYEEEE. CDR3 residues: CASSLGDSQYEQYF. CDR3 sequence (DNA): TGTGCCAGCAGCTTGGGGGACAGCCAGTACGAGCAGTACTTC.

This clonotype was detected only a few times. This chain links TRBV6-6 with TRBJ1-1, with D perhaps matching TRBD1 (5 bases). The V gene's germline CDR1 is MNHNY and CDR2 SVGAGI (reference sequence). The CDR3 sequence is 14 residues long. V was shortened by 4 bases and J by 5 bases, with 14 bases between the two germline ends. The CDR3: CASSWGGAGTEAFF. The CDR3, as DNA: TGTGCCAGCAGTTGGGGAGGGGCGGGGACTGAAGCTTTCTTT.

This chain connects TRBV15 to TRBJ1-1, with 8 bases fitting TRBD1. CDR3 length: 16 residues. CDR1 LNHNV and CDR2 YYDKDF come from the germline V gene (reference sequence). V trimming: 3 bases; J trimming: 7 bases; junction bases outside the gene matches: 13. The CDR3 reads CATSSYQGANNFEAFF. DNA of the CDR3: TGTGCCACCAGCAGCTATCAGGGGGCGAATAATTTTGAAGCTTTCTTT.

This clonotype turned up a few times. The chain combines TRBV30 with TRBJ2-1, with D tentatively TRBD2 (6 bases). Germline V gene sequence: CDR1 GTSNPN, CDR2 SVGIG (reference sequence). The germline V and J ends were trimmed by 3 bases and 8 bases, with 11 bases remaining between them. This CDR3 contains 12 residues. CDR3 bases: TGTGCCTGGAGGTTGGGGGGAGATGAGCAGTTCTTC. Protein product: CAWRLGGDEQFF.

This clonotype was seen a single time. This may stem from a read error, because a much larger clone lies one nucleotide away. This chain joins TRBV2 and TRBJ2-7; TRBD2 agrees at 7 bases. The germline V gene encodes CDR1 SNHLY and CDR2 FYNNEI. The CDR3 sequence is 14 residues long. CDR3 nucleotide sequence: TGTGCCAGCAGTAAGGCTAGCGGTACCTACGTGCAGTACTTC. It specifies CASSKASGTYVQYF.

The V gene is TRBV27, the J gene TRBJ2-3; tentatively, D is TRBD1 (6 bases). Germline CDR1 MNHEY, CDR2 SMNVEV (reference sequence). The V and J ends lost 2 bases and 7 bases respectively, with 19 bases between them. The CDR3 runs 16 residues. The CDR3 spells CASSLTQGLRPNTQYF. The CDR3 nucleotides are TGTGCCAGCAGTTTAACGCAGGGGCTTAGACCTAATACGCAGTATTTT.

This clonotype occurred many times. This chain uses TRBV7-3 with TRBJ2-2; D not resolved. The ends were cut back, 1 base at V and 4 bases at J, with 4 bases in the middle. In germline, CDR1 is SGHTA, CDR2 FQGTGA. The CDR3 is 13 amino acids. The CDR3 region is CASSLIGTGELFF. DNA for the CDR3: TGTGCCAGCAGCTTAATAGGCACCGGGGAGCTGTTTTTT.

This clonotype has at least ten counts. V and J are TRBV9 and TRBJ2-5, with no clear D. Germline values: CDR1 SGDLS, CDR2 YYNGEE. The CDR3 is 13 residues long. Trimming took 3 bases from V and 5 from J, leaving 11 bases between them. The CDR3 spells CASSAGGPETQYF. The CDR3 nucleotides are TGTGCCAGCAGCGCTGGTGGACCGGAGACCCAGTACTTC.

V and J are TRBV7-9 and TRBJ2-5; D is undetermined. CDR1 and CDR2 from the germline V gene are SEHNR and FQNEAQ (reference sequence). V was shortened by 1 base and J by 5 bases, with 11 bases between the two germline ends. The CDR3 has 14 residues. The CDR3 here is CASSLDWSGETQYF. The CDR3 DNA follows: TGTGCCAGCAGCTTAGACTGGAGTGGGGAGACCCAGTACTTC.

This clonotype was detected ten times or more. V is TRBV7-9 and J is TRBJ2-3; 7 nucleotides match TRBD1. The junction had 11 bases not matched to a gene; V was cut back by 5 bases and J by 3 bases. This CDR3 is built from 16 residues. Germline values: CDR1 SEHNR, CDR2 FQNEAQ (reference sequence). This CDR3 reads CASSQNRDRSTDTQYF. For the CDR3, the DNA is TGTGCCAGCAGCCAAAACCGGGACAGAAGTACAGATACGCAGTATTTT.

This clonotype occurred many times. This CDR3 reads CASSHDRSGANVLTF. As DNA, the CDR3 is TGTGCCAGCAGCCACGACAGATCTGGGGCCAACGTCCTGACTTTC. V and J are TRBV13 and TRBJ2-6, with D maybe TRBD1 (5 bases). From germline, CDR1 is PRHDT and CDR2 FYEKMQ (reference sequence). There are 15 residues in the CDR3. Between the trimmed V and J ends, which lost 5 bases and 1 base, there was a span of 9 bases.

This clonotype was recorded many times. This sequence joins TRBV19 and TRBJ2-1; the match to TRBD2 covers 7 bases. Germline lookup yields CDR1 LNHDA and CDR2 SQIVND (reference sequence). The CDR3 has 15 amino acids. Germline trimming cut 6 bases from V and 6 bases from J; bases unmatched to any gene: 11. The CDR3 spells CASSPELANSNEQFF. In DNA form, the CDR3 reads TGTGCCAGTAGCCCAGAACTAGCGAACTCCAATGAGCAGTTCTTC.

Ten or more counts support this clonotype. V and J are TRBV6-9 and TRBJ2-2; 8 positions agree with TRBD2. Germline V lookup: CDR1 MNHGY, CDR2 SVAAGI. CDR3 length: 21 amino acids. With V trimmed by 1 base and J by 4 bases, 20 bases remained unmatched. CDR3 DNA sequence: TGTGCCAGCAGTTATTTCATTTGGGGTGGCGGGAGGAGGCAGGGCACCGGGGAGCTGTTTTTT. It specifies CASSYFIWGGGRRQGTGELFF.

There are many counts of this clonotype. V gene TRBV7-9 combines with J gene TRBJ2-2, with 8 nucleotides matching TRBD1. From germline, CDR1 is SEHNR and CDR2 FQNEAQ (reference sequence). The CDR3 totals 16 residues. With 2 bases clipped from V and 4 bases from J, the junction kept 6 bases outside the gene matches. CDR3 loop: CASSLLRQGFTGELFF. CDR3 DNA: TGTGCCAGCAGCTTACTGAGACAGGGGTTCACCGGGGAGCTGTTTTTT.

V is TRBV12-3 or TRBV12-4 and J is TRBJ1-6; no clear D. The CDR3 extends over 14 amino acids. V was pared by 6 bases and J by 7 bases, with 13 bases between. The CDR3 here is CASRPGSGNSPLHF. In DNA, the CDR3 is TGTGCCAGCAGACCCGGCAGCGGAAATTCACCCCTCCACTTT.

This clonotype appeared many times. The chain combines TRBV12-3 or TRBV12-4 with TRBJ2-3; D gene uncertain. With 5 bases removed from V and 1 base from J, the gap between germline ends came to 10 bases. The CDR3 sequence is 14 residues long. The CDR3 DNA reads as TGTGCCAGCAGTATTCGACACCGCACAGATACGCAGTATTTT. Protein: CASSIRHRTDTQYF.

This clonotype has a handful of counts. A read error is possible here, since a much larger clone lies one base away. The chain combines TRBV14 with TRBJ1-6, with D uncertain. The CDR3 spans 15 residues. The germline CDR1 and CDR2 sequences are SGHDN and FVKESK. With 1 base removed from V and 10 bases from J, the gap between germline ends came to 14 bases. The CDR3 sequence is CASSQVPRRRSPLHF. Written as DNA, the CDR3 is TGTGCCAGCAGCCAAGTTCCCAGGAGGAGGTCACCCCTCCACTTT.

The CDR3 coding sequence is TGTGCCACCAGGGGGACAGGTGATCAGCCCCAGCATTTT. This sequence encodes CATRGTGDQPQHF. This chain links TRBV24-1 with TRBJ1-5; 8 bases are a match to TRBD1. The CDR3 consists of 13 residues. V shed 7 bases, J shed 5 bases, and the junction held 3 bases outside the gene matches. CDR1 is KGHDR and CDR2 is SFDVKD in the germline V gene.